This TCR beta chain derives from a study of T cell changes during pregnancy in multiple sclerosis (dated by TCRdb to about 2019). General notes on the study: The study looked at changes in the T cell repertoire across pregnancy in women with multiple sclerosis.

On this clone: Its antigen is not yet known. The record has no base qualities; no much larger clone is one base away.

To prepare the library, the immunoSEQ multiplex PCR assay was applied. This is the immuneACCESS table as TCRdb keeps it, with only in-frame sequences that have V and J called. A part of the clones is gone; compared with another copy, unresolved V genes explain less than half, and the rest is unexplained. The sample records about 40,000 clones, 85% to 95% of which are singletons. Around 8% of the sample rests with the top ten. The CDR3 spans 14 residues, from the cysteine through the phenylalanine. CDR3 DNA only is kept here, 42 bases in frame from base 1. V has 5 bases trimmed and J has 1 base trimmed; junction bases matching no gene number 6. Looking up the germline V gene (reference sequence) yields CDR1 GTSNPN and CDR2 SVGIG.

The V gene is TRBV30 and the J gene is TRBJ1-1; 8 of the junction bases match TRBD1. This clonotype was obtained from a female donor with multiple sclerosis, enrolled in a pregnancy study. The material sequenced was CD8+ T cells from peripheral blood mononuclear cells, taken in the third trimester of pregnancy. The DNA reads TGTGCCTGGGAACTCAGGGGGCGGAACACTGAAGCTTTCTTT. Translated, this gives CAWELRGRNTEAFF.